A selection of T cell receptor beta chains follows, all from one sample in a study of OX40 agonist ivuxolimab in advanced cancers. Sequencing was performed with immunoSEQ multiplex PCR; in TCRdb, only in-frame clones are kept and a portion is missing. Of tens of thousands of clones listed, around 80% are singletons. The sample was CD4+ or CD8+ T cells sorted from blood, taken in a trial of the OX40 agonist ivuxolimab. All receptors derive from an adult with an advanced solid tumor such as melanoma, head and neck, liver or kidney cancer. Each CDR3 is given with its conserved first and last residue. D genes are given only for firm matches. Clone size, where shown, is once, few, many, or a class for clones that have expanded.

TRBV5-1	TRBJ1-1	TRBD1	.	TGCGCCAGCAGCCATCAAGGGACAGCTACCCGAGGGACTGAAGCTTTCTTT	CASSHQGTATRGTEAFF
TRBV29-1	TRBJ2-1	.	.	TGCAGCGGGTGTGTGGGCTCCTACAATGAGCAGTTCTTC	CSGCVGSYNEQFF
TRBV28	TRBJ1-2	TRBD1	.	TGTGCCAGCGCGGACAGGGGATATGGCTACACCTTC	CASADRGYGYTF
TRBV7-9	TRBJ2-5	TRBD1	.	TGTGCCAGCAGCCATGGACAGGGGGAGCATCAGTACTTC	CASSHGQGEHQYF
TRBV19	TRBJ1-4	.	.	TGTGCCAGTAGTGCCCGGGTTACAGGGAGGTCGTCAGTAGTTCGTGAAAAACTGTTTTTT	CASSARVTGRSSVVREKLFF
TRBV27	TRBJ2-3	TRBD2	once	TGTGCCAGCAAGGGAGCGGGGGATACGCAGTATTTT	CASKGAGDTQYF
TRBV6-1	TRBJ1-1	TRBD1	.	TGTGCCAGCAGTGAGGGGGGGGGACAGGGCACTGAAGCTTTCTTT	CASSEGGGQGTEAFF
TRBV6-1	TRBJ2-7	.	.	TGTGCCAGCAGTGAAAATGCCTACGAGCAGTACTTC	CASSENAYEQYF
TRBV5-5	TRBJ2-7	TRBD2	.	TGTGCCAGCAGCTTGGCCGGGGGGACTAGCGGCTACGAGCAGTACTTC	CASSLAGGTSGYEQYF
TRBV9	TRBJ1-2	.	.	TGTGCCAGCAGTCCCCGGGGCTATGGCTACACCTTC	CASSPRGYGYTF
TRBV7-8	TRBJ2-2	.	.	TGTGCCAGCAGCCGACGCGGCGGGGCGGGGTCGCCCGGGGAGCTGTTTTTT	CASSRRGGAGSPGELFF
TRBV7-9	TRBJ1-4	TRBD1	.	TGTGCTAGCGGCAGGGGGAACGAAAAACTGTTTTTT	CASGRGNEKLFF
TRBV5-1	TRBJ1-1	.	.	TGCGCCAGCAGCCCGCACGTGACAAACACTGAAGCTTTCTTT	CASSPHVTNTEAFF
TRBV5-1	TRBJ2-3	TRBD1	.	TGCGCCAGCAGCCTCCGGGACAGAAGCACAGATACGCAGTATTTT	CASSLRDRSTDTQYF
TRBV5-4	TRBJ2-5	TRBD2	.	TGTGCCAGCAGCTGGATGGGAGGGAACCAAGAGACCCAGTACTTC	CASSWMGGNQETQYF
TRBV25-1	TRBJ2-6	.	few	TGTGCCAGCAGTGATGGCAGTCCTAGCTCTGGGGCCAACGTCCTGACTTTC	CASSDGSPSSGANVLTF
TRBV7-3	TRBJ2-5	.	.	TGTGCTAGCAGCTTCCACCCCCCGGTCAGAGAAGAGACCCAGTACTTC	CASSFHPPVREETQYF
TRBV6-6	TRBJ1-2	.	.	TGTGCCAGCAGTCTTTATATGTGGGGTGGCTACACCTTC	CASSLYMWGGYTF
TRBV6-6	TRBJ2-3	TRBD2	once	TGTGCCAGCAGTTATCCCGGACGCGGGGGGGATACGCAGTATTTT	CASSYPGRGGDTQYF
TRBV5-1	TRBJ2-5	.	.	TGCGCCAGCAGCGGAGAAGGCTCCGAGGGGGAGACCCAGTACTTC	CASSGEGSEGETQYF
TRBV10-3	TRBJ1-1	.	.	TGTGCCATCAGTGAAAGGGTTCAAGCTGAAGCTTTCTTT	CAISERVQAEAFF
TRBV30	TRBJ2-1	.	.	TGTGCCTGGACAAGACTGACTGGGCACGACAATGAGCAGTTCTTC	CAWTRLTGHDNEQFF
TRBV29-1	TRBJ2-3	.	few	TGCAGCGTTGGGGGGTACCTCACAGATACGCAGTATTTT	CSVGGYLTDTQYF
TRBV7-9	TRBJ1-4	TRBD1	.	TGTGCCAGCAGCTTAGGACAGGGCACAACTAATGAAAAACTGTTTTTT	CASSLGQGTTNEKLFF
TRBV6-5	TRBJ2-6	.	.	TGTGCCAGCAGTTACTCGCGGTTCTCTGGGGCCAACGTCCTGACTTTC	CASSYSRFSGANVLTF
TRBV28	TRBJ1-5	.	.	TGTGCCAGCAGACCGACCTCTGGGCCCCAGCATTTT	CASRPTSGPQHF
TRBV4-1	TRBJ2-7	TRBD1	few	TGCGCCAGCAGCCCGGACAGGACAGGGTACTACGAGCAGTACTTC	CASSPDRTGYYEQYF
TRBV18	TRBJ2-5	.	.	TGTGCCAGCTCAGAGCGACTCGAAGAGACCCAGTACTTC	CASSERLEETQYF
TRBV5-1	TRBJ1-1	.	.	TGCGCCAGCAGCTCAGGGACTTACACTGAAGCTTTCTTT	CASSSGTYTEAFF
TRBV10-3	TRBJ2-1	.	.	TGTGCCATCAGTGAGTCGATGCCTGATTACAATGAGCAGTTCTTC	CAISESMPDYNEQFF
TRBV5-6	TRBJ1-4	TRBD1	.	TGTGCCAGCAGCCGTCCCGGGACAGGGGGGTTTGAAAAACTGTTTTTT	CASSRPGTGGFEKLFF
TRBV7-9	TRBJ2-1	TRBD2	.	TGTGCCAGCAGCTACAAGCTAGCGGGCGGGGGGAATGAGCAGTTCTTC	CASSYKLAGGGNEQFF
TRBV5-4	TRBJ2-3	TRBD2	once	TGTGCCAGCAGCCAGGGACGGGGGGAAGATACGCAGTATTTT	CASSQGRGEDTQYF
TRBV28	TRBJ1-6	.	once	TGTGCCAGCAGTTTACAGGGTTCACCCCTCCACTTT	CASSLQGSPLHF
TRBV5-1	TRBJ2-1	TRBD1	.	TGCGCCAGCAGCGCCGGACAGGGCAGCCACAATGAGCAGTTCTTC	CASSAGQGSHNEQFF
TRBV5-6	TRBJ1-3	TRBD1	.	TGTGCCAGCAGCTACAGGGGGAAATCTCTTCTCTCTGGAAACACCATATATTTT	CASSYRGKSLLSGNTIYF
TRBV4-1	TRBJ1-5	.	.	TGCGCCAGCAGCCAAGGACTGAATAGCAATCAGCCCCAGCATTTT	CASSQGLNSNQPQHF
TRBV5-4	TRBJ1-2	TRBD1	.	TGTGCCAGCAGCTTTGGACAGGAAAACTATGGCTACACCTTC	CASSFGQENYGYTF
TRBV9	TRBJ2-6	.	.	TGTGCCAGCAGCGCATCAGGGGCTGGGGCCAACGTCCTGACTTTC	CASSASGAGANVLTF
TRBV6-1	TRBJ2-7	.	.	TGTGCCAGCAGGACAGGTTCTACCTACGAGCAGTACTTC	CASRTGSTYEQYF
TRBV28	TRBJ1-1	.	.	TGTGCCAGCAGTTATTTGGGGGCAAGGAACCCCACTGAAGCTTTCTTT	CASSYLGARNPTEAFF
TRBV18	TRBJ1-1	TRBD1	.	TGTGCCAGCTCAACCCGGACAGGGGTCCCTGAAGCTTTCTTT	CASSTRTGVPEAFF
TRBV5-1	TRBJ2-1	TRBD1	.	TGCGCCAGCAGCTTGGCCCCGGGACAGGGGACAGATGAGCAGTTCTTC	CASSLAPGQGTDEQFF
TRBV28	TRBJ1-2	.	once	TGTGCCAGCAAGCCGGACTATGGCTACACCTTC	CASKPDYGYTF
TRBV11-2	TRBJ2-6	.	.	TGTGCCAGCAGCTTAAGGACTGCTTTCTCTGGGGCCAACGTCCTGACTTTC	CASSLRTAFSGANVLTF
TRBV6-6	TRBJ1-1	TRBD1	few	TGTGCCAGCAGCCGGGACAGTGACACTGAAGCTTTCTTT	CASSRDSDTEAFF
TRBV5-4	TRBJ2-5	TRBD1	.	TGTGCCAGCAGCTTGCGACAGGGGGAGACCCAGTACTTC	CASSLRQGETQYF
TRBV5-1	TRBJ2-2	.	.	TGCGCCAGCAGCTCGGACGTAGCGAACACCGGGGAGCTGTTTTTT	CASSSDVANTGELFF
TRBV7-9	TRBJ2-2	TRBD2	.	TGTGCCAGCAGCGCATCGGGAGGACGGTTACGGGCCGGGGAGCTGTTTTTT	CASSASGGRLRAGELFF